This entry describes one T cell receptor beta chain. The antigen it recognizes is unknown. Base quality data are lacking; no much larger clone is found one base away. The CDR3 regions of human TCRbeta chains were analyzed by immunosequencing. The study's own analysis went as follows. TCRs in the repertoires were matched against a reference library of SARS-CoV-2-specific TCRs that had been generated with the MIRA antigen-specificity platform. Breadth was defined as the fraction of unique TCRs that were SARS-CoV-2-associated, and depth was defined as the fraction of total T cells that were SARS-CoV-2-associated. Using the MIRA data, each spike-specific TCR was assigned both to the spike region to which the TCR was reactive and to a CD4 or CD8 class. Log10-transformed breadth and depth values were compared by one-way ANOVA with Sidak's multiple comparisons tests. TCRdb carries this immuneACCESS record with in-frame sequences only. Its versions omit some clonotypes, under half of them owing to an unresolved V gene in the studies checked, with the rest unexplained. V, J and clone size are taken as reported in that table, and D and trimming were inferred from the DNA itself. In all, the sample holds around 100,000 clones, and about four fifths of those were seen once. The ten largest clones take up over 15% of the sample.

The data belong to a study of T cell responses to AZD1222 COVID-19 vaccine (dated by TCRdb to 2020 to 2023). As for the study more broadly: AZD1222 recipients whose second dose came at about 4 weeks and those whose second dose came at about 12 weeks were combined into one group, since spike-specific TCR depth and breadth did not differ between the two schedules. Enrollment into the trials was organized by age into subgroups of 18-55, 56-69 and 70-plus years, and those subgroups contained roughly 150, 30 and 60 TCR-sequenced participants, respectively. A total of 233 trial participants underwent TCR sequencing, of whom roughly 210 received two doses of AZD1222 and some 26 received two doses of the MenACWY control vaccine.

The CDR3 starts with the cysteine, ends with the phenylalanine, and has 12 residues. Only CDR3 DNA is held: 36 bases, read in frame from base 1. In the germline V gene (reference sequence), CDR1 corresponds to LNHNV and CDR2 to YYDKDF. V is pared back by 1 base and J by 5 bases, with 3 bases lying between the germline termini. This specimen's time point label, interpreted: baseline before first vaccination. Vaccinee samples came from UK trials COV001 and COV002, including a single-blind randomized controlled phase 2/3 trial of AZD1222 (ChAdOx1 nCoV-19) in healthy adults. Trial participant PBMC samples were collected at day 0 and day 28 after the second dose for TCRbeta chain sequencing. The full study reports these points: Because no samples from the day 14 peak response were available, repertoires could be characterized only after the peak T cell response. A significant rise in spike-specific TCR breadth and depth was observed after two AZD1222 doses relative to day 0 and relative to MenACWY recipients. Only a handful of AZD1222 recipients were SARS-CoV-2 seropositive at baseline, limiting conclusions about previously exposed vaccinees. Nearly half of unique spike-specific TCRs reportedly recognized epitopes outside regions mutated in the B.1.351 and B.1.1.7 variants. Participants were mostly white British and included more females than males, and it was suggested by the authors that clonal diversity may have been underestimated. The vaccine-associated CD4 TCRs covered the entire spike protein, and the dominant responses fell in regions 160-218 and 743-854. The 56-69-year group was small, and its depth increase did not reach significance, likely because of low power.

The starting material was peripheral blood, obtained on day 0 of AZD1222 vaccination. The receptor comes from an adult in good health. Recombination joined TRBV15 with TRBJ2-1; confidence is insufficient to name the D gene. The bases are TGTGCCACCAGCAGAGGGGACAATGAGCAGTTCTTC. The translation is CATSRGDNEQFF.